The T cell receptor beta chain described here comes from a study of T cells expressing NK-cell markers. Study-level background: It was sorted CD3+CD56+NKG2C+, CD3+CD56+NKG2C- and CD3+CD56-NKG2C+ T cells that supplied the TCR beta repertoires.

Germline V gene lookup returns CDR1 SGHDT and CDR2 YYEEEE. The CDR3 is 11 amino acids. Study conclusions and caveats: Researchers report these clonotypes also headed the CD3+CD56-NKG2C+ fraction in four donors. Dominant NKG2C+ clonotypes in six donors made up roughly 1.0-7.0% of CD8+ T cells.

A remark on this clonotype: Its antigen remains unknown.

Generation of TCR beta cDNA was performed by 5'RACE template switching incorporating UMIs. TCRdb reanalyzed the 5' RACE reads, giving one entry per CDR3 protein sequence and no DNA. Its table records about 460,000 distinct CDR3 sequences. Sequenced sample: blood T cells: a sorted CD56 or NKG2C T cell subset, CD4+ or CD8+ T cells, or bulk PBMC T cells (not recorded which). The clonotype comes from a woman aged 45-65 years in good health. The chain combines TRBV5-6 with TRBJ2-1. The CDR3 protein is CASSSEGFEFF.